Listed below are T cell receptor beta chains from one sample, sequenced in a study of neurological immune-mediated disorders. TCRdb re-analysed the 5' RACE reads in MiXCR, keeping a single row per CDR3 protein. The table lists tens of thousands of distinct CDR3 sequences, 4.8% of them singletons. Sequenced: PBMCs. The receptors originated from a woman between 70 and 85 years old with multiple sclerosis. CDR3s include the opening cysteine and the closing phenylalanine or tryptophan. The D gene is left open where the match is weak. Rows may omit the clone size; those that give it use once, few, many or a size class.

abundance: many
v_gene: TRBV6-5
j_gene: TRBJ2-7
d_gene: -
CDR3nt: TGTGCCAGCAGACAGGGACTAATGGGCGAGCAGTACTTC
CDR3aa: CASRQGLMGEQYF

abundance: many
v_gene: TRBV10-1
j_gene: TRBJ1-3
d_gene: -
CDR3nt: TGCGCCAGCAGTGAGGCAGGAGGAAACACCATATATTTT
CDR3aa: CASSEAGGNTIYF

abundance: many
v_gene: TRBV6-2/TRBV6-3
j_gene: TRBJ2-3
d_gene: -
CDR3nt: TGTGCCAGCAGACGCACAGATACGCAGTATTTT
CDR3aa: CASRRTDTQYF

abundance: -
v_gene: TRBV15
j_gene: TRBJ2-6
d_gene: -
CDR3nt: TGTGCCACCAGCAGGAGGGACTTCTCAGGTGGGGCCAACGTCCTGACTTTC
CDR3aa: CATSRRDFSGGANVLTF

abundance: many
v_gene: TRBV5-1
j_gene: TRBJ2-7
d_gene: TRBD1
CDR3nt: TGCGCCAGCACCCCACTGACAGGGTCCTACGAGCAGTACTTC
CDR3aa: CASTPLTGSYEQYF

abundance: many
v_gene: TRBV5-5
j_gene: TRBJ2-7
d_gene: TRBD1
CDR3nt: TGTGCCAGCAGCCCTACCAAGACAGGGGCAACCTACGAGCAGTACTTC
CDR3aa: CASSPTKTGATYEQYF

abundance: many
v_gene: TRBV10-2
j_gene: TRBJ2-7
d_gene: TRBD2
CDR3nt: TGCGCCAGCAGTGTTAGCGGGAGCGCCTACGAGCAGTACTTC
CDR3aa: CASSVSGSAYEQYF

abundance: many
v_gene: TRBV20-1
j_gene: TRBJ2-2
d_gene: -
CDR3nt: TGCAGTGCTAGATGGGGGGGCGCGGCCGGGGAGCTGTTTTTT
CDR3aa: CSARWGGAAGELFF

abundance: many
v_gene: TRBV6-5
j_gene: TRBJ2-6
d_gene: -
CDR3nt: TGTGCCAGCAGTTCGGACCGCTCTGGGGCCAACGTCCTGACTTTC
CDR3aa: CASSSDRSGANVLTF

abundance: many
v_gene: TRBV6-5
j_gene: TRBJ2-1
d_gene: TRBD1
CDR3nt: TGTGCCAGCAGTTACCGGACAGGAGAATACAATGAGCAGTTCTTC
CDR3aa: CASSYRTGEYNEQFF

abundance: many
v_gene: TRBV7-2
j_gene: TRBJ2-3
d_gene: -
CDR3nt: TGTGCCAGCAGCTTAGCGGAAGCAGATACGCAGTATTTT
CDR3aa: CASSLAEADTQYF

abundance: many
v_gene: TRBV12-3/TRBV12-4
j_gene: TRBJ1-1
d_gene: -
CDR3nt: TGTGCCAGCAGCCGCCGGGTGAACACTGAAGCTTTCTTT
CDR3aa: CASSRRVNTEAFF

abundance: -
v_gene: TRBV5-8
j_gene: TRBJ2-2
d_gene: -
CDR3nt: TGTGCCAGCAGCTTGGAGAGGGGGGCCGGGGAGCTGTTTTTT
CDR3aa: CASSLERGAGELFF

abundance: many
v_gene: TRBV7-8
j_gene: TRBJ2-5
d_gene: TRBD1
CDR3nt: TGTGCCAGCAGCTTAGAGGTACAGGGGTACGAGACCCAGTACTTC
CDR3aa: CASSLEVQGYETQYF

abundance: many
v_gene: TRBV7-2
j_gene: TRBJ2-7
d_gene: -
CDR3nt: TGTGCCAGCAGCTTAGTCGGTGGGGGCGAGCAGTACTTC
CDR3aa: CASSLVGGGEQYF

abundance: many
v_gene: TRBV6-5
j_gene: TRBJ2-1
d_gene: -
CDR3nt: TGTGCCAGCGCTATCAGCAGCTCCTACAATGAGCAGTTCTTC
CDR3aa: CASAISSSYNEQFF

abundance: many
v_gene: TRBV5-1
j_gene: TRBJ2-1
d_gene: -
CDR3nt: TGCGCCAGCAGCCTCGCGCTGAGGGGCCACAATGAGCAGTTCTTC
CDR3aa: CASSLALRGHNEQFF

abundance: -
v_gene: TRBV9
j_gene: TRBJ2-2
d_gene: -
CDR3nt: TGTGCCAGCAGCGTAAGTCCCGGGGCCTACAACACCGGGGAGCTGTTTTTT
CDR3aa: CASSVSPGAYNTGELFF

abundance: few
v_gene: TRBV20-1
j_gene: TRBJ2-7
d_gene: -
CDR3nt: TGCAGTGCTCCTGGATGGGACTACGAGCAGTACTTC
CDR3aa: CSAPGWDYEQYF

abundance: many
v_gene: TRBV9
j_gene: TRBJ2-2
d_gene: -
CDR3nt: TGTGCCTCCCAAGGGGACACCGGGGAGCTGTTTTTT
CDR3aa: CASQGDTGELFF

abundance: many
v_gene: TRBV12-3/TRBV12-4
j_gene: TRBJ1-5
d_gene: -
CDR3nt: TGTGCCAGCAGTTTAGTTGGCAATCAGCCCCAGCATTTT
CDR3aa: CASSLVGNQPQHF

abundance: many
v_gene: TRBV15
j_gene: TRBJ2-2
d_gene: -
CDR3nt: TGTGCCACCAGGACCAGGGATATCGGGGAGCTGTTTTTT
CDR3aa: CATRTRDIGELFF

abundance: many
v_gene: TRBV5-5
j_gene: TRBJ1-1
d_gene: -
CDR3nt: TGTGCCAGCAGCTTCGCCGAGAACACTGAAGCTTTCTTT
CDR3aa: CASSFAENTEAFF

abundance: many
v_gene: TRBV5-1
j_gene: TRBJ1-1
d_gene: -
CDR3nt: TGCGCCAGCTTCCGGGATGGGATGAACACTGAAGCTTTCTTT
CDR3aa: CASFRDGMNTEAFF

abundance: medium-sized
v_gene: TRBV20-1
j_gene: TRBJ2-4
d_gene: -
CDR3nt: TGCAGTGCGGAGTTAGGGTTAACCAAAAACATTCAGTACTTC
CDR3aa: CSAELGLTKNIQYF

abundance: many
v_gene: TRBV9
j_gene: TRBJ2-1
d_gene: TRBD1
CDR3nt: TGTGCCAGCAGCTCCCGACAGGGTCTAAATGAGCAGTTCTTC
CDR3aa: CASSSRQGLNEQFF

abundance: -
v_gene: TRBV9
j_gene: TRBJ1-1
d_gene: -
CDR3nt: TGTGCCAGCAGCGTAGCAGAGAACAGGGTCAACACTGAAGCTTTCTTT
CDR3aa: CASSVAENRVNTEAFF

abundance: few
v_gene: TRBV7-6
j_gene: TRBJ2-2
d_gene: -
CDR3nt: TGTGCCAGCAAGAGACAGCGGGCCGGGGAGCTGTTTTTT
CDR3aa: CASKRQRAGELFF

abundance: many
v_gene: TRBV20-1
j_gene: TRBJ2-7
d_gene: -
CDR3nt: TGCAGTGCTAGAGAGGGGCTAGCAAGTTCGGGCGAGCAGTACTTC
CDR3aa: CSAREGLASSGEQYF

abundance: many
v_gene: TRBV12-3/TRBV12-4
j_gene: TRBJ1-4
d_gene: -
CDR3nt: TGTGCCAGCAGCGCACAGGAAAAACTGTTTTTT
CDR3aa: CASSAQEKLFF

abundance: many
v_gene: TRBV7-9
j_gene: TRBJ2-3
d_gene: TRBD2
CDR3nt: TGTGCCAGCAGCGCCTCACTAGCGGGAGGGACAGATACGCAGTATTTT
CDR3aa: CASSASLAGGTDTQYF

abundance: many
v_gene: TRBV6-2/TRBV6-3
j_gene: TRBJ1-5
d_gene: -
CDR3nt: TGTGCCAGCAGTTACTTCACAGGGATGGGCAATCAGCCCCAGCATTTT
CDR3aa: CASSYFTGMGNQPQHF

abundance: few
v_gene: TRBV4-2
j_gene: TRBJ2-6
d_gene: TRBD2
CDR3nt: TGTGCCAGCAGCCAAAATAGCGGGTCTGGGGCCAACGTCCTGACTTTC
CDR3aa: CASSQNSGSGANVLTF

abundance: many
v_gene: TRBV6-5
j_gene: TRBJ2-4
d_gene: -
CDR3nt: TGTGCCAGCCGATCCGGGAGTTGGTCCAAAAACATTCAGTACTTC
CDR3aa: CASRSGSWSKNIQYF

abundance: many
v_gene: TRBV6-2/TRBV6-3
j_gene: TRBJ1-1
d_gene: TRBD1
CDR3nt: TGTGCCAGCAGGCCAGGGGGATACATGAACACTGAAGCTTTCTTT
CDR3aa: CASRPGGYMNTEAFF

abundance: few
v_gene: TRBV15
j_gene: TRBJ2-1
d_gene: TRBD2
CDR3nt: TGTGCCACCAGCAGAGGAGGGCAGGGAGGGAGGGCCTTTGAGCAGTTCTTC
CDR3aa: CATSRGGQGGRAFEQFF

abundance: many
v_gene: TRBV10-3
j_gene: TRBJ2-1
d_gene: TRBD1
CDR3nt: TGTGCCATCAGTGAGTCTGGGGACAGGGGTGAGCAGTTCTTC
CDR3aa: CAISESGDRGEQFF

abundance: many
v_gene: TRBV20-1
j_gene: TRBJ2-5
d_gene: -
CDR3nt: TGCAGTGCTAGTGACAGCCAAGAGACCCAGTACTTC
CDR3aa: CSASDSQETQYF

abundance: many
v_gene: TRBV4-1
j_gene: TRBJ2-3
d_gene: -
CDR3nt: TGCGCCAGCAGCCCGACCCGCGATACGCAGTATTTT
CDR3aa: CASSPTRDTQYF

abundance: many
v_gene: TRBV2
j_gene: TRBJ1-1
d_gene: -
CDR3nt: TGTGCCAGCACAAGGACAGAGAACACTGAAGCTTTCTTT
CDR3aa: CASTRTENTEAFF

abundance: many
v_gene: TRBV5-5
j_gene: TRBJ1-2
d_gene: TRBD1
CDR3nt: TGTGCCAGCAGCGAGGGGGCACAGGGACTCTATGGCTACACCTTC
CDR3aa: CASSEGAQGLYGYTF

abundance: few
v_gene: TRBV18
j_gene: TRBJ1-5
d_gene: -
CDR3nt: TGTGCCAGCTCACAACAGGGACAAAATCAGCCCCAGCATTTT
CDR3aa: CASSQQGQNQPQHF

abundance: many
v_gene: TRBV5-5
j_gene: TRBJ2-3
d_gene: -
CDR3nt: TGTGCCAGCAGCTGGGGTACTAGCACAGATACGCAGTATTTT
CDR3aa: CASSWGTSTDTQYF

abundance: many
v_gene: TRBV5-5
j_gene: TRBJ2-7
d_gene: TRBD2
CDR3nt: TGTGCCAGCAGCTTGGATTCGGGAGGGTACGAGCAGTACTTC
CDR3aa: CASSLDSGGYEQYF

abundance: many
v_gene: TRBV5-6
j_gene: TRBJ2-7
d_gene: TRBD1
CDR3nt: TGTGCCAGCAGCCTGCTGGACAGGGAGAATTACGAGCAGTACTTC
CDR3aa: CASSLLDRENYEQYF

abundance: many
v_gene: TRBV20-1
j_gene: TRBJ2-7
d_gene: TRBD2
CDR3nt: TGCAGTGCTCCCGCGACTAGCGGGAGTGGCCACGAGCAGTACTTC
CDR3aa: CSAPATSGSGHEQYF

abundance: many
v_gene: TRBV9
j_gene: TRBJ2-5
d_gene: TRBD2
CDR3nt: TGTGCCAGCGGGGGGACTAGCACACTGGGAGAGACCCAGTACTTC
CDR3aa: CASGGTSTLGETQYF

abundance: -
v_gene: TRBV20-1
j_gene: TRBJ2-5
d_gene: -
CDR3nt: TGCAGTGCTAGCACGTTCCAGGGAGCGCAAAAAGAGACCCAGTACTTC
CDR3aa: CSASTFQGAQKETQYF

abundance: many
v_gene: TRBV7-9
j_gene: TRBJ2-2
d_gene: TRBD2
CDR3nt: TGTGCCAGCAGCCTTAGTAGCGGGGCGAACACCGGGGAGCTGTTTTTT
CDR3aa: CASSLSSGANTGELFF

abundance: many
v_gene: TRBV7-2
j_gene: TRBJ2-1
d_gene: -
CDR3nt: TGTGCCAGCAGCTTAGGAGGTGGGAGTATCTACAATGAGCAGTTCTTC
CDR3aa: CASSLGGGSIYNEQFF

abundance: many
v_gene: TRBV7-2
j_gene: TRBJ1-5
d_gene: TRBD1
CDR3nt: TGTGCCAGCAGCTCCTACAGGGGTGGACAGCCCCAGCATTTT
CDR3aa: CASSSYRGGQPQHF

abundance: many
v_gene: TRBV7-9
j_gene: TRBJ2-6
d_gene: TRBD1
CDR3nt: TGTGCCAGCAGCTCTGGGACAGGGTTCTCTGGGGCCAACGTCCTGACTTTC
CDR3aa: CASSSGTGFSGANVLTF

abundance: many
v_gene: TRBV5-1
j_gene: TRBJ2-1
d_gene: -
CDR3nt: TGCGCCAGCAGCTTGGACAGGGCATCCCCCTCAAGCTCCTACAATGAGCAGTTCTTC
CDR3aa: CASSLDRASPSSSYNEQFF

abundance: many
v_gene: TRBV5-1
j_gene: TRBJ1-3
d_gene: TRBD1
CDR3nt: TGCGCCAGCAGTCCCTCCGGGACAGAGAAGGACACCATATATTTT
CDR3aa: CASSPSGTEKDTIYF

abundance: many
v_gene: TRBV7-9
j_gene: TRBJ1-1
d_gene: -
CDR3nt: TGTGCCAGCAGCCCCCAGACACCGGAGGCTTTCTTT
CDR3aa: CASSPQTPEAFF